This is a list of T cell receptor beta chains from one sample in a study of beta chain features in type 1 diabetes. Using immunoSEQ multiplex PCR, the repertoire was profiled, and TCRdb retains in-frame clones only, with some absent. The profile shows about 240,000 clones, 25% to 35% of them singletons. The sample consisted of central memory CD4+ T cells from blood. All receptors come from a young man in good health. CDR3s include the opening cysteine and the closing phenylalanine or tryptophan. Fields, in order: D gene, V gene, J gene, clone size, CDR3 protein, CDR3 DNA. D genes are given only for firm matches. A clone size is listed for some rows: how often the clone was seen (once, few, many), or a class if it is expanded.

TRBD1	TRBV2	TRBJ2-7	-	CASGKGQGLYEQYF	TGTGCCAGCGGGAAGGGACAGGGTTTGTACGAGCAGTACTTC
-	TRBV30	TRBJ2-7	-	CAWSVPARREQYF	TGTGCCTGGAGTGTACCGGCCCGTAGGGAGCAGTACTTC
TRBD1	TRBV2	TRBJ2-7	few	CASSRDRGKDEQYF	TGTGCCAGCAGCCGGGACAGGGGGAAGGACGAGCAGTACTTC
-	TRBV5-1	TRBJ2-1	-	CASSLFGPWGDVNQDNEQFF	TGCGCCAGCAGCTTGTTTGGCCCGTGGGGAGACGTAAATCAGGACAATGAGCAGTTCTTC
-	TRBV7-2	TRBJ2-2	-	CASSFSGNTGELFF	TGTGCCAGCAGTTTTAGCGGGAACACCGGGGAGCTGTTTTTT
-	TRBV29-1	TRBJ2-1	-	CSAGQGGNEQFF	TGCAGCGCGGGACAAGGAGGCAATGAGCAGTTCTTC
TRBD1	TRBV5-4	TRBJ2-1	few	CASSQTGTGYNEQFF	TGTGCCAGCAGCCAGACCGGGACAGGCTACAATGAGCAGTTCTTC
-	TRBV29-1	TRBJ2-7	-	CSVETVQGRQEQYF	TGCAGCGTTGAAACGGTCCAGGGACGTCAAGAGCAGTACTTC
-	TRBV18	TRBJ2-1	-	CASSPLGPGNEQFF	TGTGCCAGCAGCCCCCTAGGGCCTGGAAATGAGCAGTTCTTC
-	TRBV30	TRBJ1-1	-	CAWHRGRKAFF	TGTGCCTGGCACCGGGGTAGGAAGGCTTTCTTT
TRBD1	TRBV30	TRBJ1-3	few	CAWNDRGGGNTIYF	TGTGCCTGGAACGACAGGGGTGGTGGAAACACCATATATTTT
-	TRBV9	TRBJ2-3	-	CASSVGHLAPDTQYF	TGTGCCAGCAGCGTCGGTCACCTCGCCCCCGATACGCAGTATTTT
-	TRBV29-1	TRBJ2-5	few	CSVEDGRFQYF	TGCAGCGTTGAGGACGGGCGCTTCCAGTACTTC
TRBD2	TRBV18	TRBJ2-1	few	CASSPPGGNEQFF	TGTGCCAGCTCACCCCCCGGGGGGAATGAGCAGTTCTTC
TRBD1	TRBV29-1	TRBJ1-5	-	CSVGGEAGGGNQPQHF	TGCAGCGTTGGCGGGGAGGCAGGGGGCGGCAATCAGCCCCAGCATTTT
-	TRBV6-6	TRBJ2-3	few	CASSYSRQQYF	TGTGCCAGCAGTTACTCACGGCAGCAGTATTTT
TRBD2	TRBV28	TRBJ2-3	-	CASSILSPRLAGDRTDTQYF	TGTGCCAGCAGCATTTTGTCTCCAAGACTAGCGGGAGACCGCACAGATACGCAGTATTTT
TRBD2	TRBV7-7	TRBJ2-1	-	CASSPRPELAVEQFF	TGTGCCAGCAGCCCCCGTCCAGAACTAGCGGTGGAGCAGTTCTTC